Listed below are T cell receptor beta chains from one sample, sequenced in a study of early T cells in non-severe SARS-CoV-2 infection. TCRdb used MiXCR to reprocess the 5' RACE reads, holding one entry per CDR3 protein. The data hold 30,000 or so distinct CDR3 sequences, with 5% to 6.5% observed a single time. The sequencing sample was made of whole blood. These TCRs come from an adult who was a healthcare worker with PCR-confirmed SARS-CoV-2 infection or an uninfected control (not recorded which). Both conserved end residues are part of each CDR3. Each record gives: CDR3 length, V gene, J gene, CDR3 protein.

13,TRBV2,TRBJ2-2,CASMDSFTGELFF
13,TRBV28,TRBJ1-1,CASRLAAYTEAFF
15,TRBV7-3,TRBJ2-3,CASSLMSGATDTQYF
15,TRBV4-3,TRBJ1-1,CASSQEGGLPTEAFF
14,TRBV12-3/TRBV12-4,TRBJ1-5,CASSLGALSPAQHF
17,TRBV19,TRBJ1-4,CASSGRGRGKQNEKLFF
16,TRBV28,TRBJ2-2,CASSLSLTGKSGELFF
16,TRBV5-4,TRBJ2-1,CASSLGGGSSYNEQFF
19,TRBV9,TRBJ2-4,CASSVTGTSGPPSKNIQYF
14,TRBV6-5,TRBJ2-5,CASSYFGGQETQYF
12,TRBV29-1,TRBJ1-4,CSALSTNEKLFF
14,TRBV20-1,TRBJ1-1,CSAAGTPMNTEAFF
14,TRBV20-1,TRBJ2-2,CSAPDRGNTGELFF
18,TRBV7-2,TRBJ2-1,CASSPSPAVPPIVDEQFF
15,TRBV6-1,TRBJ2-3,CASRISGTYTDTQYF
14,TRBV18,TRBJ2-7,CASSPRDWSYEQYF